The 14 T cell receptor beta chains presented below share a single source sample, sequenced in a study of OX40 agonist ivuxolimab in advanced cancers. Measured with immunoSEQ multiplex PCR; TCRdb has only the in-frame clones, and not every one. The table includes tens of thousands of clones, approximately 83% detected once. Source: CD4+ or CD8+ T cells sorted from blood, taken in a trial of the OX40 agonist ivuxolimab. The receptors shown here come from an adult with an advanced solid tumor such as melanoma, head and neck, liver or kidney cancer.

This rearrangement joins TRBV27 to TRBJ1-4, with a weak D call TRBD1 (6 bases). The V end lost 6 bases, the J end lost 4 bases, and 9 bases lay between the germline ends. In germline, CDR1 is MNHEY, CDR2 SMNVEV (reference sequence). The CDR3 is 13 amino acids. This chain's CDR3 is CASRTGYNEKLFF. Here the CDR3 DNA reads TGTGCCAGCAGGACAGGCTATAATGAAAAACTGTTTTTT.

The V call is TRBV6-1, the J call TRBJ2-3, with a weak D call TRBD2 (6 bases). V was cut by 1 base and J by 1 base, with 15 bases left in between. CDR3 size: 17 residues. Germline loops: CDR1 MNHNS, CDR2 SASEGT. CDR3 DNA sequence: TGTGCCAGCAGTGAAGTGGGCAGCGGGTTTCGCACAGATACGCAGTATTTT. Translating it yields CASSEVGSGFRTDTQYF.

This clone was detected once. The chain uses TRBV7-2 and TRBJ1-5; possibly TRBD1 for D (5 bases). Germline V CDR1 and CDR2: SGHTA, FQGNSA. CDR3 length: 14 residues. V shed 1 base and J shed 8 bases, with 12 bases lying between them. This CDR3 reads CASSLGGHSEPQHF. In nucleotides, the CDR3 is TGTGCCAGCAGCTTAGGTGGACATTCCGAGCCCCAGCATTTT.

The rearrangement joins TRBV19 to TRBJ1-1; D gene ambiguous. CDR1 is LNHDA and CDR2 is SQIVND in the germline V gene (reference sequence). The V end lost 3 bases, the J end lost 1 base, and 6 bases lay between the germline ends. CDR3 length equals 13 residues. The CDR3 DNA reads TGTGCCAGTAGTATGTCGCCGAACACTGAAGCTTTCTTT. It specifies CASSMSPNTEAFF.

V gene TRBV5-5 combines with J gene TRBJ2-7; no reliable D call. V dropped 2 bases and J dropped 0 bases, with 9 bases sitting between them. The CDR3 consists of 14 residues. Germline values: CDR1 SGHKS, CDR2 YYEKEE (reference sequence). The CDR3 sequence is CASSFAQDSYEQYV. DNA of the CDR3: TGTGCCAGCAGCTTCGCACAAGACTCCTACGAGCAGTACGTC.

The chain recombines TRBV4-1 with TRBJ1-1; D not certain. Germline V gives CDR1 MGHRA, CDR2 YSYEKL. The CDR3 is 15 residues long. V shed 0 bases and J shed 5 bases, with 13 bases lying between them. CDR3 residues: CASSQEGGRITEAFF. CDR3 DNA sequence: TGCGCCAGCAGCCAAGAGGGAGGGAGAATTACTGAAGCTTTCTTT.

V and J are TRBV28 and TRBJ1-4, with a tentative D call TRBD1 (6 bases). The CDR3 spans 17 residues. CDR1 MDHEN and CDR2 SYDVKM come from the germline V gene. The ends were cut back, 3 bases at V and 0 bases at J, with 14 bases in the middle. The CDR3 sequence: CASSFYLDSATNEKLFF. CDR3 bases: TGTGCCAGCAGTTTCTATTTGGACAGTGCAACTAATGAAAAACTGTTTTTT. Supplemented by reference TRBV28 and TRBJ1-4, the full variable domain reads DVKVTQSSRYLVKRTGEKVFLECVQDMDHENMFWYRQDPGLGLRLIYFSYDVKMKEKGDIPEGYSVSREKKERFSLILESASTNQTSMYLCASSFYLDSATNEKLFFGSGTQLSVL.

The chain recombines TRBV5-8 with TRBJ2-1, with D maybe TRBD2 (5 bases). Germline CDR1 and CDR2: SGHTS and YDEGEE. The CDR3 is 13 residues long. The V end lost 3 bases, the J end lost 2 bases, and 6 bases lay between the germline ends. The CDR3 spells CASSSGAYNEQFF. CDR3 in DNA: TGTGCCAGCAGCTCCGGGGCCTACAATGAGCAGTTCTTC.

The chain employs TRBV7-9 and TRBJ1-4; unclear D gene. This CDR3 region has 13 residues. V was cut by 4 bases and J by 8 bases, with 11 bases left in between. The V gene's germline CDR1 is SEHNR and CDR2 FQNEAQ (reference sequence). CDR3 region: CASSSPEIEKLFF. The CDR3 bases are TGTGCCAGCAGCTCCCCTGAAATCGAAAAACTGTTTTTT.

This sequence joins TRBV9 and TRBJ1-1, with D possibly TRBD1 on 6 matching bases. The germline gives CDR1 SGDLS, CDR2 YYNGEE. The CDR3 has 15 amino acids. Trimming removed 4 bases at V and 3 bases at J, with 16 bases between. The CDR3, as DNA: TGTGCCAGCAGCCCGCCCGGGGGCGCAGACACTGAAGCTTTCTTT. Translated: CASSPPGGADTEAFF.

The chain links TRBV4-3 to TRBJ2-7; TRBD1 matches at 7 bases. V lost 4 bases, J lost 5 bases, and 8 bases stayed unmatched. Looked up from germline, CDR1 is LGHNA and CDR2 is YSLEER. The CDR3 runs 14 residues. As DNA, the CDR3 is TGCGCCAGCAGCCCTGGGACAGAAACACACGAGCAGTACTTC. It translates to CASSPGTETHEQYF.

This clone is a singleton in its sample. Here the CDR3 DNA reads TGTGCCAGCAGTTACTCTGACGACTACAATGAGCAGTTCTTC. Residues: CASSYSDDYNEQFF. The chain is built from TRBV6-5 and TRBJ2-1, with D unclear. Trimming took off 0 bases at V and 3 bases at J, with 6 bases between the two ends. This CDR3 spans 14 amino acids. Germline lookup yields CDR1 MNHEY and CDR2 SVGAGI.

In DNA form, the CDR3 reads TGTGCCAGCAGCTTAGTGCAGTCCGGGGAGCTGTTTTTT. It specifies CASSLVQSGELFF. This chain connects TRBV7-7 to TRBJ2-2; D not certain. CDR3 length: 13 residues. Between the trimmed V and J ends, which lost 1 base and 6 bases, there was a span of 6 bases. Germline-derived CDR1 and CDR2 are SSHAT and FNYEAQ (reference sequence).

The chain employs TRBV5-1 and TRBJ2-5, with D perhaps matching TRBD1 (6 bases). V gave up 2 bases and J gave up 4 bases, with 12 bases separating them. CDR3 length equals 14 residues. Germline CDR1 reads SGHRS; CDR2 reads YFSETQ. The CDR3 loop reads CASSFAGEGETQYF. The CDR3 DNA follows: TGCGCCAGCAGCTTTGCAGGGGAAGGAGAGACCCAGTACTTC. The entire variable domain, with the rest obtained from reference TRBV5-1 and TRBJ2-5, is as follows: KAGVTQTPRYLIKTRGQQVTLSCSPISGHRSVSWYQQTPGQGLQFLFEYFSETQRNKGNFPGRFSGRQFSNSRSEMNVSTLELGDSALYLCASSFAGEGETQYFGPGTRLLVL.